The entry below describes one T cell receptor (beta chain). Its antigen is not identified. The CDR3 sequence is 14 residues long. Germline CDR1 reads KGHSH; CDR2 reads LQKENI. V lost 6 bases, J lost 4 bases, and 15 bases lay in between. It was via CD45RO/CCR7/CD25/CD127/CD95/CD27 that CD4+ naive, central memory, regulatory and stem cell-like memory cells were sorted. Reverse transcribing all isolated RNA meant expressed TCRB transcripts were sequenced. The repertoire was sequenced with immunoSEQ multiplex PCR; TCRdb's copy has only in-frame clones and lacks some. Among 680,000 or so clones listed, 15% were seen once. These data originate in a study of beta chain features in type 1 diabetes. Study as a whole: There was similarity between patients and healthy donors in age, gender and cell yields.

Study results and caveats: All four CD4+ subsets from Type 1 diabetes patients carried moderately but significantly shorter TCRB CDR3s. It was among patients, rather than healthy donors, that naive, central memory and Treg TCRB repertoires appeared more similar.

V gene TRBV18 combines with J gene TRBJ1-2; D is possibly TRBD1 (5 bases). The sample taken for sequencing was naive CD4+ T cells from blood. This TCR was sampled from a man in his late teens or twenties in good health. CDR3 sequence: CASSYGRDSYGYTF. The CDR3 coding sequence is TGTGCCAGCTCGTACGGCCGGGACTCCTATGGCTACACCTTC.